A selection of T cell receptor beta chains follows, all from one sample in a study of T cell repertoires in ileal Crohn's disease. Here immunoSEQ multiplex PCR was the method, and the copy in TCRdb shows in-frame clones only, minus some. The data contain roughly 13,000 clones, roughly 87% of them singletons. The material sequenced was ileal tissue. The receptors were sampled from an adult with Crohn's disease. CDR3s include the opening cysteine and the closing phenylalanine or tryptophan. The order of the fields is J gene, D gene, V gene, clone size, CDR3 protein, CDR3 DNA. The D gene is left open where the match is weak. Only some rows state a clone size, as once, few, many or a class for expanded clones.

J gene: TRBJ2-2
D gene: TRBD2
V gene: TRBV9
clone size: .
CDR3 protein: CASSSGLYNTGELFF
CDR3 DNA: TGTGCCAGCAGCTCGGGACTATACAACACCGGGGAGCTGTTTTTT

J gene: TRBJ2-7
D gene: .
V gene: TRBV29-1
clone size: .
CDR3 protein: CSVDRQGTNEQYF
CDR3 DNA: TGCAGCGTTGATCGGCAGGGGACGAACGAGCAGTACTTC

J gene: TRBJ1-5
D gene: .
V gene: TRBV7-2
clone size: .
CDR3 protein: CASSRGAQPQHF
CDR3 DNA: TGTGCCAGCAGCCGGGGGGCTCAGCCCCAGCATTTT

J gene: TRBJ1-1
D gene: .
V gene: TRBV6-5
clone size: .
CDR3 protein: CASSPGRSGGKAFF
CDR3 DNA: TGTGCCAGCAGCCCGGGACGCTCGGGGGGGAAAGCTTTCTTT

J gene: TRBJ1-2
D gene: .
V gene: TRBV21-1
clone size: .
CDR3 protein: CASSKSWTGSNYGYTF
CDR3 DNA: TGTGCCAGCAGCAAATCGTGGACAGGCTCTAACTATGGCTACACCTTC

J gene: TRBJ2-1
D gene: TRBD2
V gene: TRBV15
clone size: .
CDR3 protein: CATSRDTSGFSSYNEQFF
CDR3 DNA: TGTGCCACCAGCAGAGATACTAGCGGGTTCTCCTCCTACAATGAGCAGTTCTTC

J gene: TRBJ2-1
D gene: TRBD2
V gene: TRBV2
clone size: .
CDR3 protein: CASRDRTSGGAREQFF
CDR3 DNA: TGTGCCAGCAGGGATCGGACTAGCGGGGGGGCAAGGGAGCAGTTCTTC

J gene: TRBJ1-1
D gene: .
V gene: TRBV27
clone size: .
CDR3 protein: CASSLPGGGGTEAFF
CDR3 DNA: TGTGCCAGCAGTTTACCTGGGGGAGGGGGCACTGAAGCTTTCTTT

J gene: TRBJ2-2
D gene: .
V gene: TRBV5-1
clone size: .
CDR3 protein: CASSLIGSSFTGELFF
CDR3 DNA: TGCGCCAGCAGCTTGATCGGGTCTAGCTTCACCGGGGAGCTGTTTTTT

J gene: TRBJ2-5
D gene: TRBD1
V gene: TRBV11-3
clone size: .
CDR3 protein: CASSSTGLETQYF
CDR3 DNA: TGTGCCAGCAGCTCGACAGGGCTGGAGACCCAGTACTTC

J gene: TRBJ2-5
D gene: TRBD1
V gene: TRBV7-9
clone size: once
CDR3 protein: CASSPGQAQETQYF
CDR3 DNA: TGTGCCAGCAGTCCGGGACAGGCCCAAGAGACCCAGTACTTC

J gene: TRBJ1-1
D gene: .
V gene: TRBV5-1
clone size: .
CDR3 protein: CASSLRDSGTEAFF
CDR3 DNA: TGCGCCAGCAGCTTGCGGGACTCTGGGACTGAAGCTTTCTTT

J gene: TRBJ2-1
D gene: TRBD2
V gene: TRBV19
clone size: .
CDR3 protein: CASSWRGGYNEQFF
CDR3 DNA: TGTGCCAGTAGTTGGCGGGGGGGTTACAATGAGCAGTTCTTC